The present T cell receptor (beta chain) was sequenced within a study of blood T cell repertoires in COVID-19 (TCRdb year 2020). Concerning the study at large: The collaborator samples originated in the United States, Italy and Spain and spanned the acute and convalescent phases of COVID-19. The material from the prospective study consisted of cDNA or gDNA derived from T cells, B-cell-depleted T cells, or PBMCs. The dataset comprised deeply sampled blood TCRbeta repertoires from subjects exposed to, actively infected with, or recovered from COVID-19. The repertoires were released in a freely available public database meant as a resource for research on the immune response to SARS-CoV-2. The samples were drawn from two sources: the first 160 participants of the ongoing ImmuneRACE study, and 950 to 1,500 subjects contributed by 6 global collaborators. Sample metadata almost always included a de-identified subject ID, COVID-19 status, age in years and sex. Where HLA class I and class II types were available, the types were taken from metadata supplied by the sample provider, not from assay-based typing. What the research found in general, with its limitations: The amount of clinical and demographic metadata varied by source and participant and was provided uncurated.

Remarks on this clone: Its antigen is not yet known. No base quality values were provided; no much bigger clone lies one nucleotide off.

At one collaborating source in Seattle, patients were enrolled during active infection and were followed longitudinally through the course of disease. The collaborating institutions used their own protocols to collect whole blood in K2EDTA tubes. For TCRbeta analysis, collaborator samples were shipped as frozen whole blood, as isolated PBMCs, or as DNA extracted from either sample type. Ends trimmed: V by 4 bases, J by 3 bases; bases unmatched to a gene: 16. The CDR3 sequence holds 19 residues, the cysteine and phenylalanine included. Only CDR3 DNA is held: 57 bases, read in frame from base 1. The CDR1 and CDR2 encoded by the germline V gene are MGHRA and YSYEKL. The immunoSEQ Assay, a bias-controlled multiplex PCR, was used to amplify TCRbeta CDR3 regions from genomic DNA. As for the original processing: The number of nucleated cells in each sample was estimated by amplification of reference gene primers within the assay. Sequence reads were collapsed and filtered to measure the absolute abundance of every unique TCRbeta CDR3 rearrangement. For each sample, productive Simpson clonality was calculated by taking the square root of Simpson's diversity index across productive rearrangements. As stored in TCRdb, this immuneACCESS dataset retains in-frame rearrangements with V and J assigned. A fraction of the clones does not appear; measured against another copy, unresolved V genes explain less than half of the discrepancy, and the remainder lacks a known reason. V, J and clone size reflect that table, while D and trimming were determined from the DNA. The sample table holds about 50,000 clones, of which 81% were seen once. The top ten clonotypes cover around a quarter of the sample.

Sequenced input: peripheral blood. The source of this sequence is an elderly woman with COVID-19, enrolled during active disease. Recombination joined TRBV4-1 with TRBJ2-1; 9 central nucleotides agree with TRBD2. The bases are TGCGCCAGCAGCCTCAGACTAGCGGTGATTTCCAGCTTCTACAATGAGCAGTTCTTC. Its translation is CASSLRLAVISSFYNEQFF.